This T cell receptor (beta chain) originates from a study of patients and donors after allogeneic stem cell transplantation. MiXCR, applied by TCRdb to the RT-PCR reads, yields one record per CDR3 protein. The top ten hold around 32% of the sample, which has just over 55,000 distinct CDR3 sequences, 13% seen once. In germline, CDR1 is SGDLS, CDR2 YYNGEE. The CDR3 length is 15 residues. Between the trimmed V and J ends, which lost 2 bases and 0 bases, there was a span of 11 bases. The chain joins TRBV9 to TRBJ1-2; unclear D gene. This sequence originates from a human donor who was either an allogeneic HSCT recipient or a stem cell or donor lymphocyte infusion donor (not recorded which). It is not recorded whose cells these are; they may come from a transplant donor. Sequencing was carried out using blood, either unsorted or a sorted T cell fraction (not recorded which). The CDR3 DNA reads as TGTGCCAGCAGCGTCGGGTCCTCCGCTAACTATGGCTACACCTTC. The encoded protein is CASSVGSSANYGYTF.